Each of the 21 T cell receptor beta chains below was sequenced from the same sample in a study of shared clonotypes between healthy human individuals. The assay was immunoSEQ multiplex PCR, and TCRdb's table has in-frame clones only and misses some. The table lists approximately 2,300,000 clones, 85% to 95% of them singletons, with around 0.38% in the top ten. Sequencing used naive CD4+ T cells from PBMCs. Regarding subset: CD45RA+ positively selected. The receptors come from a man younger than 35 in good health. Some clones in this sample may be carry-over from other donors' samples.

This clone was detected once. Other DNA variants within this sample encode the same CDR3. V is TRBV5-1 and J is TRBJ2-3, with TRBD2 matching over 7 bases. This CDR3 has 14 amino acids. Germline assignment: CDR1 SGHRS and CDR2 YFSETQ. V lost 2 bases and J lost 1; bases outside the gene matches: 1. CDR3 DNA: TGCGCCAGCAGCTTCAGCGGGGGCACAGATACGCAGTATTTT. It is translated as CASSFSGGTDTQYF.

The chain couples TRBV9 to TRBJ2-3, with TRBD2 matching 8 bases. There are 17 residues in the CDR3. V lost 3 bases to trimming and J lost 3 bases; unmatched junction nucleotides: 12. Germline V lookup: CDR1 SGDLS, CDR2 YYNGEE. CDR3 sequence reads: CASSDSAGTRETDTQYF. The CDR3 DNA sequence: TGTGCCAGCAGCGACAGCGCCGGGACTAGAGAGACAGATACGCAGTATTTT. The full variable domain, in which reference TRBV9 and TRBJ2-3 provide the parts outside the CDR3, is DSGVTQTPKHLITATGQRVTLRCSPRSGDLSVYWYQQSLDQGLQFLIQYYNGEERAKGNILERFSAQQFPDLHSELNLSSLELGDSALYFCASSDSAGTRETDTQYFGPGTRLTVL.

The DNA for the CDR3 is TGTGCCAGCAGTTTATTGGGACCCTACAATGAGCAGTTCTTC. Protein product: CASSLLGPYNEQFF. The chain carries TRBV28 and TRBJ2-1; D may match TRBD1 or TRBD2 (5 bases each). The V gene lost 1 base and the J gene lost 2 bases, with 6 bases spanning the gap. This CDR3 comprises 14 residues. Germline V CDR1 and CDR2: MDHEN, SYDVKM.

The CDR3 loop reads CASSYREGRRQADTQYF. The CDR3 coding sequence is TGTGCCAGCAGCTATAGGGAGGGCAGGCGCCAAGCAGATACGCAGTATTTT. V and J are TRBV7-6 and TRBJ2-3, with TRBD2 matching 7 bases. J was trimmed by 4 bases and V by 4 bases; bases with no gene match: 14. The CDR3 loop spans 17 amino acids. CDR1 and CDR2 from the germline V gene are SGHVS and FNYEAQ.

In this sample, this clone turned up a few times. This chain joins TRBV18 and TRBJ1-1; tentative D call: TRBD1 (6 bases). The ends were cut back, 4 bases at V and 1 base at J, with 7 bases in the middle. CDR1 is KGHSH and CDR2 is LQKENI in the germline V gene. This CDR3 is built from 13 residues. The CDR3 loop is CASSRDKNTEAFF. Written as DNA, the CDR3 is TGTGCCAGCTCACGGGACAAGAACACTGAAGCTTTCTTT.

The chain carries TRBV28 and TRBJ1-5; 10 bases are shared with TRBD1. The CDR3 is 18 amino acids. Germline CDR1 reads MDHEN; CDR2 reads SYDVKM. V lost 0 bases to trimming and J lost 1 base; unmatched junction nucleotides: 6. This chain's CDR3 is CASSLWVTGGGSNQPQHF. The CDR3 DNA sequence: TGTGCCAGCAGTTTATGGGTGACAGGGGGCGGCAGCAATCAGCCCCAGCATTTT.

A note on this clone: Other DNA sequences of this sample code for an identical CDR3. The gene calls are TRBV9 and TRBJ2-2; 7 nucleotides agree with TRBD2. With 2 bases clipped from V and 3 bases from J, the junction kept 1 base outside the gene matches. The germline V gene encodes CDR1 SGDLS and CDR2 YYNGEE. This CDR3 is built from 14 residues. The CDR3 bases are TGTGCCAGCAGCGTGGGAGGGGACACCGGGGAGCTGTTTTTT. This codes for CASSVGGDTGELFF.

The J gene is TRBJ1-3, the V gene TRBV5-1, with 9 nucleotides matching TRBD1. The ends lost 0 bases at V and 0 bases at J; junction bases unmatched: 4. This CDR3 comprises 17 residues. CDR1 is SGHRS, CDR2 YFSETQ, per germline. As DNA, the CDR3 is TGCGCCAGCAGCTTGGTAGGGACAGGGCCCTCTGGAAACACCATATATTTT. This sequence encodes CASSLVGTGPSGNTIYF.

In its sample, this clone was seen once. This chain connects TRBV9 to TRBJ2-2, with TRBD1 matching 9 bases. The CDR3 spans 15 residues. V lost 3 bases, J lost 5 bases, and 5 bases stayed unmatched. CDR1 and CDR2 (germline): SGDLS, YYNGEE. CDR3 loop: CASSAGTGRTGELFF. The CDR3 DNA reads TGTGCCAGCAGCGCCGGGACAGGGAGGACCGGGGAGCTGTTTTTT.

Concerning this clone itself: This same CDR3 is encoded by further DNA sequences in the sample. The chain has TRBV7-2 and TRBJ1-3; no firm D call. The CDR3 length is 14 residues. With 1 base removed from V and 3 bases from J, the gap between germline ends came to 7 bases. Germline V lookup: CDR1 SGHTA, CDR2 FQGNSA. CDR3 bases: TGTGCCAGCAGCTTAGGAGGGTTTGGAAACACCATATATTTT. Translation gives CASSLGGFGNTIYF.

The chain joins TRBV6-1 to TRBJ2-2, with 11 bases that match TRBD2. CDR3 length: 17 residues. Germline assignment: CDR1 MNHNS and CDR2 SASEGT. With 4 bases clipped from V and 1 base from J, the junction kept 5 bases outside the gene matches. The CDR3 protein is CASSAPSGRKNTGELFF. The DNA of the CDR3 is TGTGCCAGCAGTGCGCCTAGCGGGAGGAAGAACACCGGGGAGCTGTTTTTT.

The chain uses TRBV7-2 and TRBJ1-2; TRBD1 agrees at 9 bases. After removal of 5 bases from V and 9 bases from J, the junction contained 7 bases not matched to a gene. Germline lookup yields CDR1 SGHTA and CDR2 FQGNSA. The CDR3 spans 13 residues. The CDR3 DNA sequence: TGTGCCAGCAGCCGTACAGGGGGCAGAAGCTACACCTTC. Residues: CASSRTGGRSYTF.

The rearrangement uses TRBV2 and TRBJ2-7; 12 bases are shared with TRBD1. The CDR3 spans 15 residues. The V segment lost 6 bases and the J segment 3 bases; nucleotides outside the gene matches: 6. Germline CDR1 reads SNHLY; CDR2 reads FYNNEI. CDR3 nucleotides: TGTGCCAGCAGCAGGGGACAGGGGGCTTTCTACGAGCAGTACTTC. Its translation is CASSRGQGAFYEQYF.

The chain employs TRBV7-2 and TRBJ1-1; 8 nucleotides align to TRBD1. The CDR3 has 15 residues. J lost 4 bases, V lost 5 bases, and 9 bases had no gene match. Per germline, CDR1 SGHTA and CDR2 FQGNSA. The DNA of the CDR3 is TGTGCCAGCAGCCCAGACAGGGGCCAGGGCACTGAAGCTTTCTTT. Translation: CASSPDRGQGTEAFF.

This rearrangement joins TRBV7-2 to TRBJ2-1, with 7 bases aligning to TRBD2. The CDR3 runs to 15 residues. V shed 1 base, J shed 9 bases, and the junction held 9 bases outside the gene matches. The germline V gene encodes CDR1 SGHTA and CDR2 FQGNSA. CDR3 protein: CASSLVWTGGGEQFF. The CDR3 DNA sequence: TGTGCCAGCAGCTTAGTCTGGACGGGAGGCGGTGAGCAGTTCTTC.

This rearrangement joins TRBV4-2 to TRBJ1-6; possibly TRBD1 for D (5 bases). Trimming shortened V by 1 base and J by 6 bases, and 10 bases separated the two germline ends. This CDR3 comprises 15 residues. CDR1 and CDR2 from the germline V gene are LGHNA and YNFKEQ. The CDR3 DNA is TGTGCCAGCAGCCAAGGGCGTGGGGGTAATTCACCCCTCCACTTT. Protein product: CASSQGRGGNSPLHF.

The V call is TRBV5-4, the J call TRBJ2-1, with D maybe TRBD1 (5 bases). CDR3 size: 15 residues. Per germline, CDR1 SGHNT and CDR2 YYREEE (reference sequence). With 3 bases removed from V and 5 bases from J, the gap between germline ends came to 15 bases. CDR3 sequence (DNA): TGTGCCAGCAGCTCGAGACAGAAAACTAACAATGAGCAGTTCTTC. It codes for CASSSRQKTNNEQFF.

The chain couples TRBV28 to TRBJ1-3; possible D gene TRBD1, 6 bases. The germline V gene encodes CDR1 MDHEN and CDR2 SYDVKM. Deletions cut 2 bases from V and 9 bases from J, with 17 bases between. The CDR3 extends over 15 amino acids. This CDR3 is CASSLMTPRGFTIYF. The CDR3 DNA reads TGTGCCAGCAGTTTAATGACCCCTAGGGGGTTCACCATATATTTT.

V gene TRBV4-3 combines with J gene TRBJ2-3, with 11 bases lining up with TRBD2. The junction had 7 bases not matched to a gene; V was cut back by 4 bases and J by 4 bases. Germline V lookup: CDR1 LGHNA, CDR2 YSLEER. The length of the CDR3 is 16 residues. The CDR3 coding sequence is TGCGCCAGCAGCCGAGTACTAGCGGGGGCCGCAGATACGCAGTATTTT. It codes for CASSRVLAGAADTQYF.

This chain links TRBV11-2 with TRBJ2-7; no definite D call. CDR1 is SGHAT, CDR2 FQNNGV, per germline. V was cut by 0 bases and J by 2 bases, with 14 bases left in between. This CDR3 contains 16 residues. Written as DNA, the CDR3 is TGTGCCAGCAGCTTAGATGCGAGTGGTGGGCCCTACGAGCAGTACTTC. Its translation is CASSLDASGGPYEQYF. The full variable domain, rest sourced from reference TRBV11-2 and TRBJ2-7, is EAGVAQSPRYKIIEKRQSVAFWCNPISGHATLYWYQQILGQGPKLLIQFQNNGVVDDSQLPKDRFSAERLKGVDSTLKIQPAKLEDSAVYLCASSLDASGGPYEQYFGPGTRLTVT.

V and J are TRBV27 and TRBJ2-7, with TRBD1 as a possible D gene (6 bases). The CDR3 has 12 residues. CDR1 and CDR2 (germline): MNHEY, SMNVEV (reference sequence). Trimming stripped 8 bases from V and 4 bases from J, with 12 bases between. The DNA of the CDR3 is TGTGCCAGCGCGAGGGGGAGTTACGAGCAGTACTTC. It specifies CASARGSYEQYF.